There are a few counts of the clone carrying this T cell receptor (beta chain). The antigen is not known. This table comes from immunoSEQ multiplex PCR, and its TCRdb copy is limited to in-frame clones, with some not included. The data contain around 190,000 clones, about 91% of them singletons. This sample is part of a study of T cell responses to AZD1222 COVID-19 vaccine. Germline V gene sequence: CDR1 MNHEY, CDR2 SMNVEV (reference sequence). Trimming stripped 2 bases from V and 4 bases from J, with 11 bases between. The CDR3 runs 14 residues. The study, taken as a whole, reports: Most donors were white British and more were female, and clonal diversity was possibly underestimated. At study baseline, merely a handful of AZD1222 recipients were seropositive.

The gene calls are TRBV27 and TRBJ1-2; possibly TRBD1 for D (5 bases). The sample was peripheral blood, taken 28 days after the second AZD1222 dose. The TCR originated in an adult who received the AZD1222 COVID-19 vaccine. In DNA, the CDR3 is TGTGCCAGCAGTTTAAGGGGCCAGAGCTATGGCTACACCTTC. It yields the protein CASSLRGQSYGYTF.